This is a list of T cell receptor beta chains from one sample in a study of shared clonotypes between healthy human individuals. Generated by immunoSEQ multiplex PCR, the TCRdb table keeps only in-frame clones and is missing some. Of 2 million or so clones listed, around 95% are singletons. Specimen: naive CD4+ T cells sorted from blood. These receptors were collected from a young man in good health. Both conserved end residues are part of each CDR3. The D gene is left open where the match is weak. The listing skips clone size in some rows; elsewhere it reads once, few, many or a size class.

J: TRBJ1-4
D: .
size: .
V: TRBV2
DNA: TGTGCCGGGAAAAAGACAGAGACGCTCTCAACTAATGAAAAACTGTTTTTT
CDR3: CAGKKTETLSTNEKLFF

J: TRBJ2-7
D: .
size: .
V: TRBV7-9
DNA: TGTGCCAGCAGCTTGGGGGACGAGCAGTACTTC
CDR3: CASSLGDEQYF

J: TRBJ1-1
D: .
size: once
V: TRBV20-1
DNA: TGCAGTGCTAGAGATACCCCTGAAGCTTTCTTT
CDR3: CSARDTPEAFF

J: TRBJ1-1
D: TRBD1
size: .
V: TRBV27
DNA: TGTGCCAGCAGGTTCGGGACAGCGAACACTGAAGCTTTCTTT
CDR3: CASRFGTANTEAFF

J: TRBJ2-5
D: .
size: .
V: TRBV7-9
DNA: TGTGCCAGCAGCTTCGGAGTAGAGACCCAGTACTTC
CDR3: CASSFGVETQYF

J: TRBJ2-2
D: .
size: .
V: TRBV5-1
DNA: TGCGCCAGCAGCCGTAAGGGAGATTACACCGGGGAGCTGTTTTTT
CDR3: CASSRKGDYTGELFF

J: TRBJ2-5
D: TRBD1
size: .
V: TRBV9
DNA: TGTGCCAGCAGCGCGGGACAGGGGGTCGAGACCCAGTACTTC
CDR3: CASSAGQGVETQYF

J: TRBJ1-3
D: .
size: .
V: TRBV2
DNA: TGTGCCAGCAGTGATCCCCGGGGTGGAAACACCATATATTTT
CDR3: CASSDPRGGNTIYF

J: TRBJ2-1
D: .
size: .
V: TRBV10-3
DNA: TGTGCCATCCAAAAAGGTTACAATGAGCAGTTCTTC
CDR3: CAIQKGYNEQFF

J: TRBJ2-5
D: .
size: .
V: TRBV21-1
DNA: TGTGCCAGCACCCTGGGACTATACCAAGAGACCCAGTACTTC
CDR3: CASTLGLYQETQYF

J: TRBJ2-7
D: TRBD1
size: .
V: TRBV19
DNA: TGTGCCAGTAGTATCGGACAGGGACGGTACGAGCAGTACTTC
CDR3: CASSIGQGRYEQYF

J: TRBJ1-1
D: .
size: .
V: TRBV25-1
DNA: TGTGCCAGCAGTACTTCCACTGAAGCTTTCTTT
CDR3: CASSTSTEAFF

J: TRBJ1-3
D: .
size: few
V: TRBV7-9
DNA: TGTGCCAGCAGTCCGGGGGAAACCTCTGGAAACACCATATATTTT
CDR3: CASSPGETSGNTIYF

J: TRBJ2-5
D: .
size: .
V: TRBV7-2
DNA: TGTGCCAGCAGCTTTGGGGTATTGGGGGAGACCCAGTACTTC
CDR3: CASSFGVLGETQYF

J: TRBJ2-7
D: TRBD1
size: once
V: TRBV28
DNA: TGTGCCAGCAGTGCGACAGACAGGGGGAGTTCCTACGAGCAGTACTTC
CDR3: CASSATDRGSSYEQYF

J: TRBJ2-7
D: TRBD2
size: .
V: TRBV2
DNA: TGTGCCAGCAGGAGGGAGGGAGCTGGGTACGAGCAGTACTTC
CDR3: CASRREGAGYEQYF

J: TRBJ1-6
D: TRBD1
size: .
V: TRBV5-5
DNA: TGTGCCAGCAGTCCACAGGGGGCGCCCCCTGATTCACCCCTCCACTTT
CDR3: CASSPQGAPPDSPLHF

J: TRBJ2-5
D: .
size: .
V: TRBV27
DNA: TGTGCCAGCAGGACGTCCGGAGAGACCCAGTACTTC
CDR3: CASRTSGETQYF

J: TRBJ1-6
D: .
size: .
V: TRBV25-1
DNA: TGTGCCAGCAGTGAGCTATGGCAGGAGAATTCACCCCTCCACTTT
CDR3: CASSELWQENSPLHF

J: TRBJ2-7
D: TRBD1
size: .
V: TRBV10-1
DNA: TGCGCCAGCAGTGTTACACAGGGGAGCGTCGAGCAGTACTTC
CDR3: CASSVTQGSVEQYF

J: TRBJ2-7
D: TRBD2
size: .
V: TRBV5-1
DNA: TGCGCCAGCAGCTTGGGACTAGCGGGGGCGTTCCACGAGCAGTACTTC
CDR3: CASSLGLAGAFHEQYF

J: TRBJ2-4
D: .
size: .
V: TRBV6-6
DNA: TGTGCCAGCTCGGAGGACGGGCGGAAAAACATTCAGTACTTC
CDR3: CASSEDGRKNIQYF

J: TRBJ2-5
D: .
size: .
V: TRBV11-3
DNA: TGTGCCAGCAGCCTAAACCTACTAGGGGAGACCCAGTACTTC
CDR3: CASSLNLLGETQYF

J: TRBJ1-2
D: .
size: .
V: TRBV28
DNA: TGTGCCAGCACACCTAACAGGGTGCTCTATGGCTACACCTTC
CDR3: CASTPNRVLYGYTF

J: TRBJ2-5
D: .
size: .
V: TRBV5-1
DNA: TGCGCCAGCAGCCCCACCGCCGGGGGAAACCAAGAGACCCAGTACTTC
CDR3: CASSPTAGGNQETQYF

J: TRBJ1-6
D: TRBD1
size: .
V: TRBV11-3
DNA: TGTGCCAGCAGTATACAGGGGAAGGGTTCACCCCTCCACTTT
CDR3: CASSIQGKGSPLHF

J: TRBJ2-3
D: .
size: .
V: TRBV10-3
DNA: TGTGCCATCAGTGAAGATTTCACAGATACGCAGTATTTT
CDR3: CAISEDFTDTQYF

J: TRBJ2-7
D: TRBD1
size: .
V: TRBV9
DNA: TGTGCCAGCAGCGTAGCTTGGACAGGGGGCGCCGAGCAGTACTTC
CDR3: CASSVAWTGGAEQYF

J: TRBJ2-7
D: .
size: .
V: TRBV7-2
DNA: TGTGCCAGCAGCTTAACCCGGGACAAATATTACGAGCAGTACTTC
CDR3: CASSLTRDKYYEQYF

J: TRBJ2-5
D: .
size: .
V: TRBV20-1
DNA: TGCAGTGCTAGTCAGGAGAGGACCCAGTACTTC
CDR3: CSASQERTQYF

J: TRBJ1-5
D: TRBD1
size: .
V: TRBV7-2
DNA: TGTGCCAGCAGCCCGGACAGGGAAAAGCCCCAGCATTTT
CDR3: CASSPDREKPQHF

J: TRBJ2-5
D: .
size: .
V: TRBV5-1
DNA: TGCGCCAGCAGTCTCCCCGAAGAGACCCAGTACTTC
CDR3: CASSLPEETQYF

J: TRBJ2-2
D: TRBD2
size: .
V: TRBV6-1
DNA: TGTGCCAGCACCTGGACTAGCGACACCGGGGAGCTGTTTTTT
CDR3: CASTWTSDTGELFF

J: TRBJ2-7
D: .
size: .
V: TRBV5-5
DNA: TGTGCCAGCAGCTCCTGGGACTCCTACGAGCAGTACTTC
CDR3: CASSSWDSYEQYF

J: TRBJ1-1
D: .
size: .
V: TRBV11-2
DNA: TGTGCCAGCAGCTTAGGGGAGGGGTGGGGAACTGAAGCTTTCTTT
CDR3: CASSLGEGWGTEAFF

J: TRBJ2-3
D: .
size: once
V: TRBV7-9
DNA: TGTGCCAGCAGCTTCACAGGGCCCCCCGTCACAGATACGCAGTATTTT
CDR3: CASSFTGPPVTDTQYF

J: TRBJ1-2
D: TRBD1
size: .
V: TRBV6-6
DNA: TGTGCCAGCACCACCGACAGGGTTGGCTATGGCTACACCTTC
CDR3: CASTTDRVGYGYTF

J: TRBJ1-1
D: TRBD1
size: .
V: TRBV28
DNA: TGTGCCAGCGGTTCAGGGGGCTGGAGGACTGAAGCTTTCTTT
CDR3: CASGSGGWRTEAFF

J: TRBJ1-6
D: .
size: .
V: TRBV1
DNA: TGCACCAGCAGCCGACGAGGACAGGGAAATTCACCCCTCCACTTT
CDR3: CTSSRRGQGNSPLHF

J: TRBJ2-2
D: .
size: .
V: TRBV10-1
DNA: TGCGCCAGTCGGTCCGGGGTGAACACCGGGGAGCTGTTTTTT
CDR3: CASRSGVNTGELFF

J: TRBJ2-7
D: .
size: once
V: TRBV5-1
DNA: TGCGCCAGCAGCTTGGAGGGGCGGGACTACGAGCAGTACTTC
CDR3: CASSLEGRDYEQYF

J: TRBJ2-1
D: .
size: .
V: TRBV5-1
DNA: TGCGCCAGCAGCTTTTCCCGGGGGAAAGGTAGCGATGAGCAGTTCTTC
CDR3: CASSFSRGKGSDEQFF

J: TRBJ2-1
D: TRBD1
size: .
V: TRBV4-2
DNA: TGTGCCAGCAGCCGCCAAACAGGGGGTTCCTACAATGAGCAGTTCTTC
CDR3: CASSRQTGGSYNEQFF

J: TRBJ2-3
D: .
size: .
V: TRBV18
DNA: TGTGCCAGCTCACTGCCAGGTGCAGATACGCAGTATTTT
CDR3: CASSLPGADTQYF

J: TRBJ1-6
D: TRBD1
size: .
V: TRBV5-6
DNA: TGTGCCAGCAGCCGGGACAGGGGGATTAATTCACCCCTCCACTTT
CDR3: CASSRDRGINSPLHF

J: TRBJ2-3
D: TRBD2
size: .
V: TRBV9
DNA: TGTGCCAGCAGCGTAGGGACTAGCGGCATCACAGATACGCAGTATTTT
CDR3: CASSVGTSGITDTQYF

J: TRBJ2-5
D: .
size: once
V: TRBV20-1
DNA: TGCAGTGCTACCCGGGGAGAGACCCAGTACTTC
CDR3: CSATRGETQYF

J: TRBJ2-2
D: TRBD2
size: .
V: TRBV18
DNA: TGTGCCAGCTCACCACCGAGCGGGGGGACCGGGGAGCTGTTTTTT
CDR3: CASSPPSGGTGELFF

J: TRBJ2-6
D: .
size: .
V: TRBV9
DNA: TGTGCCAGCAGCGTAGGTCACGGCTCTGGGGCCAACGTCCTGACTTTC
CDR3: CASSVGHGSGANVLTF

J: TRBJ1-1
D: .
size: .
V: TRBV5-4
DNA: TGTGCCAGCAGCTTGGAGGTAGGGCCCACTGAAGCTTTCTTT
CDR3: CASSLEVGPTEAFF

J: TRBJ2-7
D: .
size: .
V: TRBV2
DNA: TGTGCCAGCGTCGGGAGTAGCAGCCGGGACTCATCCTACGAGCAGTACTTC
CDR3: CASVGSSSRDSSYEQYF